One sample yielded the 25 T cell receptor beta chains listed below, sequenced in a study of blood T cell repertoires in COVID-19. Method: immunoSEQ multiplex PCR; TCRdb's copy keeps in-frame clones and lacks some. The table lists about 140,000 clones, roughly 80% of them singletons, with approximately 8.6% in the top ten. Specimen: peripheral blood. These receptors were obtained from a man in his fifties with active or convalescent COVID-19.

This clone was found once. The rearrangement joins TRBV6-5 to TRBJ1-5; 8 bases fit TRBD1. The junction had 8 bases not matched to a gene; V was cut back by 6 bases and J by 7 bases. CDR3 length: 14 amino acids. Germline lookup yields CDR1 MNHEY and CDR2 SVGAGI. CDR3 coding DNA: TGTGCCAGCAGGGGGACAGGCCTAGCCCAGCCCCAGCATTTT. Translation gives CASRGTGLAQPQHF.

The V and J genes are TRBV2 and TRBJ2-7, with a weak D call TRBD1 (5 bases). This CDR3 region has 15 residues. The V and J ends lost 1 base and 2 bases respectively, with 12 bases between them. The germline gives CDR1 SNHLY, CDR2 FYNNEI. This CDR3 reads CASSEGAGIAYEQYF. The CDR3 DNA is TGTGCCAGCAGTGAAGGGGCAGGGATAGCCTACGAGCAGTACTTC.

This clone occurred a few times. This rearrangement joins TRBV28 to TRBJ2-7, with 9 positions matching TRBD1. The J segment lost 0 bases and the V segment lost 5 bases, leaving 5 bases of the junction unmatched. The CDR3 has 15 residues. The germline V gene has CDR1 MDHEN and CDR2 SYDVKM. CDR3 sequence (DNA): TGTGCCAGCAGTCCAACAGGGGGCGCCTCCTACGAGCAGTACTTC. Encoded protein: CASSPTGGASYEQYF.

The rearrangement uses TRBV18 and TRBJ2-6; 8 bases are shared with TRBD1. The CDR3 consists of 20 residues. The V gene's germline CDR1 is KGHSH and CDR2 LQKENI. V lost 6 bases and J lost 2; bases outside the gene matches: 18. The chain's CDR3 is CASSHSFGGQALTGANVLTF. CDR3 coding DNA: TGTGCCAGCTCGCATTCCTTCGGGGGACAGGCCCTTACTGGGGCCAACGTCCTGACTTTC.

CDR3 bases: TGCGCCAGCAGCTCTACGCGGGACAGGGGCTACGAGCAGTACTTC. Translated: CASSSTRDRGYEQYF. The V gene is TRBV5-1, the J gene TRBJ2-7, with 10 bases that match TRBD1. The CDR3 is made up of 15 amino acids. The J segment lost 3 bases and the V segment lost 3 bases, leaving 6 bases of the junction unmatched. Germline V lookup: CDR1 SGHRS, CDR2 YFSETQ.

The chain links TRBV3-1 (or the pseudogene TRBV3-2) to TRBJ1-1; D unclear. CDR3 length equals 15 residues. Trimming took 1 base from V and 6 from J, leaving 15 bases between them. CDR1 and CDR2 (germline): LGHDT, YNNKEL (reference sequence). The CDR3 DNA reads as TGTGCCAGCAGCCAAGTAGGGTATCGGACTTCTGAAGCTTTCTTT. It is translated as CASSQVGYRTSEAFF.

This rearrangement joins TRBV7-7 to TRBJ1-6; 11 nucleotides line up with TRBD1. CDR1 is SSHAT and CDR2 is FNYEAQ in the germline V gene (reference sequence). V lost 4 bases, J lost 9 bases, and 2 bases stayed unmatched. CDR3 size: 14 residues. CDR3 nucleotides: TGTGCCAGCAGCTCCGGGACAGGGGGTTCACCCCTCCACTTT. This codes for CASSSGTGGSPLHF.

The chain links TRBV2 to TRBJ1-1, with D perhaps TRBD1 (5 bases). The CDR3 is made up of 13 amino acids. Germline V gives CDR1 SNHLY, CDR2 FYNNEI. V was clipped by 5 bases and J by 2 bases, with 9 bases between them. The CDR3 sequence is CASSLRGNTEAFF. CDR3 nucleotides: TGTGCCAGCAGTCTAAGGGGTAACACTGAAGCTTTCTTT.

The chain links TRBV18 to TRBJ2-7; 10 nucleotides align to TRBD1. This CDR3 contains 19 residues. CDR1 is KGHSH, CDR2 LQKENI, per germline. The trim removed 5 bases at V and 4 bases at J, leaving 20 bases unmatched. Written as DNA, the CDR3 is TGTGCCAGCTCATCGTTGGGACAGGGGACTGAGCGGGAGATATACGAGCAGTACTTC. As protein: CASSSLGQGTEREIYEQYF. Full variable domain (missing parts from reference TRBV18 and TRBJ2-7): NAGVMQNPRHLVRRRGQEARLRCSPMKGHSHVYWYRQLPEEGLKFMVYLQKENIIDESGMPKERFSAEFPKEGPSILRIQQVVRGDSAAYFCASSSLGQGTEREIYEQYFGPGTRLTVT.

The chain combines TRBV19 with TRBJ1-6; 8 bases map to TRBD1. This CDR3 region has 15 residues. Trimming at V came to 7 bases and at J to 7 bases, leaving 9 bases not matched to a gene. The germline CDR1 and CDR2 sequences are LNHDA and SQIVND (reference sequence). CDR3 coding DNA: TGTGCCAGTACCCCGGACAGGGTGGAGAATTCACCCCTCCACTTT. It is translated as CASTPDRVENSPLHF.

V gene TRBV6-5 combines with J gene TRBJ2-7; 8 bases are a match to TRBD1. Per germline, CDR1 MNHEY and CDR2 SVGAGI. This CDR3 is 15 amino acids long. V trimming: 5 bases; J trimming: 2 bases; junction bases outside the gene matches: 8. The CDR3 bases are TGTGCCAGCAGTCTGGACAGGGATACAACCTACGAGCAGTACTTC. Its protein product is CASSLDRDTTYEQYF.

This chain joins TRBV9 and TRBJ2-3, with 7 bases lining up with TRBD2. Trimming removed 3 bases from V and 4 bases from J; junction bases left unmatched: 14. CDR3 length equals 17 residues. Germline CDR1 SGDLS, CDR2 YYNGEE. CDR3 DNA sequence: TGTGCCAGCAGCGAATCGGGAGGTAGAGGGAGCTCAGATACGCAGTATTTT. Translated: CASSESGGRGSSDTQYF.

A few counts support this clone. The V and J genes are TRBV28 and TRBJ2-1, with TRBD2 as a possible D gene (6 bases). Germline V gene data show CDR1 as MDHEN and CDR2 as SYDVKM. V lost 6 bases and J 8 bases, leaving 8 bases between the germline ends. This CDR3 region has 11 residues. CDR3 in DNA: TGTGCCAGCAGCGGAGGGGATGAGCAGTTCTTC. Protein: CASSGGDEQFF.

This rearrangement joins TRBV5-5 to TRBJ2-3, with no clear D. The germline V and J ends were trimmed by 7 bases and 4 bases, with 7 bases remaining between them. The V gene's germline CDR1 is SGHKS and CDR2 YYEKEE (reference sequence). The length of the CDR3 is 11 residues. As DNA, the CDR3 is TGTGCCAGCTCTCCCTCAGATACGCAGTATTTT. It translates to CASSPSDTQYF.

The chain couples TRBV7-3 to TRBJ2-5, with a possible D match to TRBD2 (6 bases). The CDR3 is made up of 16 amino acids. Germline assignment: CDR1 SGHTA and CDR2 FQGTGA. V was clipped by 0 bases and J by 5 bases, with 16 bases between them. CDR3 region: CASSLTGSSSLETQYF. The CDR3 DNA follows: TGTGCCAGCAGCTTAACCGGGAGCTCTTCCTTGGAGACCCAGTACTTC.

The V gene is TRBV18, the J gene TRBJ2-1, with D perhaps TRBD2 (6 bases). Germline values: CDR1 KGHSH, CDR2 LQKENI. The CDR3 is 14 amino acids. V shed 3 bases and J shed 7 bases, with 13 bases lying between them. The CDR3 nucleotides read TGTGCCAGCTCACCTAAGGCGGGAAGGAATGAGCAGTTCTTC. It codes for CASSPKAGRNEQFF.

The chain recombines TRBV23-1 with TRBJ2-5, with TRBD1 matching over 7 bases. TRBV23-1 qualifies as an ORF whose function is uncertain. This CDR3 is built from 16 residues. V shed 3 bases, J shed 5 bases, and the junction held 12 bases outside the gene matches. This CDR3 reads CASSHPSTGWNETQYF. CDR3 bases: TGCGCCAGCAGTCACCCTTCGACAGGGTGGAATGAGACCCAGTACTTC.

The rearrangement joins TRBV5-6 to TRBJ2-3; 10 nucleotides line up with TRBD2. With 3 bases clipped from V and 1 base from J, the junction kept 5 bases outside the gene matches. CDR1 and CDR2 from the germline V gene are SGHDT and YYEEEE. The CDR3 is 16 residues long. The DNA for the CDR3 is TGTGCCAGCAGCTGGGCCGGGACTAGCGGCACAGATACGCAGTATTTT. Its translation is CASSWAGTSGTDTQYF.

V gene TRBV28 combines with J gene TRBJ1-1; 7 bases are a match to TRBD1. With V trimmed by 7 bases and J by 4 bases, 6 bases remained unmatched. Germline values: CDR1 MDHEN, CDR2 SYDVKM. The CDR3 contains 13 residues. The CDR3, as DNA: TGTGCCAGCATTCTACAGGGGCGCACTGAAGCTTTCTTT. It yields the protein CASILQGRTEAFF.

The CDR3 protein is CASSLFLYEQYF. The CDR3 DNA reads TGTGCCAGCAGTTTATTTCTCTACGAGCAGTACTTC. This chain connects TRBV12-3 or TRBV12-4 to TRBJ2-7; D is uncertain. CDR3 size: 12 residues. V dropped 2 bases and J dropped 3 bases, with 5 bases sitting between them.

Comments on this clone: The same CDR3 also results from other DNA sequences found in this sample. This chain uses TRBV6-6 with TRBJ1-1; TRBD1 is a possible D gene (5 bases). The CDR3 is made up of 13 amino acids. Germline V gene sequence: CDR1 MNHNY, CDR2 SVGAGI (reference sequence). The V end lost 0 bases, the J end lost 5 bases, and 7 bases lay between the germline ends. CDR3 amino acids: CASSYSGGTEAFF. As DNA, the CDR3 is TGTGCCAGCAGTTACTCGGGGGGAACTGAAGCTTTCTTT.

The CDR3 is CASRVAGGGPQETQYF. The CDR3 DNA is TGCGCCAGCAGAGTAGCGGGAGGGGGGCCCCAAGAGACCCAGTACTTC. The chain recombines TRBV5-1 with TRBJ2-5, with 11 positions matching TRBD2. The V gene end was trimmed by 5 bases and the J gene end by 1 base; junction bases not matched to a gene: 7. This CDR3 is built from 16 residues. The germline CDR1 and CDR2 sequences are SGHRS and YFSETQ.

With regard to this clone: One end of the junction is discordant with germline, which a read error may explain. V usage is TRBV7-3 and J usage is TRBJ1-3; 8 nucleotides line up with TRBD1. This CDR3 contains 16 residues. CDR1 SGHTA and CDR2 FQGTGA come from the germline V gene. CDR3 region: CASSLTGQESGNTIYF. The CDR3 DNA sequence: TGTGCCAGCAGCCTAACGGGACAGGAGTCTGGAAACACCATATATTTT.

This sequence joins TRBV5-4 and TRBJ2-7; 9 positions match TRBD2. CDR1 and CDR2 (germline): SGHNT, YYREEE (reference sequence). With 4 bases clipped from V and 4 bases from J, the junction kept 6 bases outside the gene matches. The CDR3 has 14 residues. DNA for the CDR3: TGTGCCAGCAGCCCGACTAGCGGAGTTTACGAGCAGTACTTC. It yields the protein CASSPTSGVYEQYF.

The chain has TRBV6-5 and TRBJ2-7; 14 nucleotides agree with TRBD2. This CDR3 region has 16 residues. The junction had 2 bases not matched to a gene; V was cut back by 0 bases and J by 4 bases. Germline CDR1 is MNHEY and CDR2 is SVGAGI. The chain's CDR3 is CASSYSGTSGSYEQYF. As DNA, the CDR3 is TGTGCCAGCAGTTACTCCGGGACTAGCGGGAGTTACGAGCAGTACTTC.